The clone carrying this T cell receptor (beta chain) was found a few times. The antigen is unknown. This sample stems from a study of post-analysis software for immune sequencing data. Broader study findings: Included in a set of roughly five TRBV segments more frequent in patients than controls were TRBV5-6, TRBV5-1 and TRBV20-1.

Unique molecular identifiers were present in the TCR beta cDNA libraries. TCRdb re-called the PCR reads through MiXCR, storing one row per CDR3 protein. The data show about 570,000 distinct CDR3 sequences, 34% seen once. CDR3 length: 15 amino acids. CDR1 MNHNS and CDR2 SASEGT come from the germline V gene. V lost 4 bases to trimming and J lost 2 bases, with 11 bases between them. Input material: blood. The source is a girl between 2 and 17 years old with multiple sclerosis. The rearrangement links TRBV6-1 to TRBJ2-2; D is ambiguous. This CDR3 reads CASSVMTRNTGELFF. CDR3 DNA sequence: TGTGCCAGCAGTGTAATGACCCGCAACACCGGGGAGCTGTTTTTT.